This entry lists 32 T cell receptor beta chains sequenced from one sample in a study of T cell responses to AZD1222 COVID-19 vaccine. Assay: immunoSEQ multiplex PCR; the TCRdb copy retains only in-frame clones and omits some. This sample has 53,000 or so clones, with approximately 84% found just once. Sequencing was performed on peripheral blood, taken on day 0 of AZD1222 vaccination. The receptor source for this set is an adult in good health.

The rearrangement uses TRBV7-8 and TRBJ1-5, with D perhaps matching TRBD1 (6 bases). This CDR3 is 13 amino acids long. Looked up from germline, CDR1 is SGHVS and CDR2 is FQNEAQ. Trimming took 8 bases from V and 3 from J, leaving 11 bases between them. CDR3 in DNA: TGTGCCAGCCGGGGGGCCCTCAATCAGCCCCAGCATTTT. It translates to CASRGALNQPQHF.

V and J are TRBV6-5 and TRBJ2-7; D may be TRBD1 (6 bases). There are 15 residues in the CDR3. Germline CDR1 is MNHEY and CDR2 is SVGAGI. V was shortened by 2 bases and J by 6 bases, with 17 bases between the two germline ends. The CDR3 coding sequence is TGTGCCAGCAGTTACCAACATACGTTAGGGGGCGAGCAGTACTTC. It is translated as CASSYQHTLGGEQYF.

V gene TRBV13 combines with J gene TRBJ2-7; D may be TRBD2 (5 bases). V shed 5 bases and J shed 2 bases, with 22 bases lying between them. The CDR3 extends over 17 amino acids. Germline V gives CDR1 PRHDT, CDR2 FYEKMQ (reference sequence). CDR3 nucleotide sequence: TGTGCCAGCAGCCTAGATCGGTTCGAGGGCCGAGCCTACGAGCAGTACTTC. It codes for CASSLDRFEGRAYEQYF.

This clone occurred once. The chain employs TRBV6-2 or TRBV6-3 and TRBJ1-3; D is undetermined. V was cut by 2 bases and J by 2 bases, with 7 bases left in between. The CDR3 totals 14 residues. CDR1 is MNHEY and CDR2 is SVGEGT in the germline V gene. CDR3 sequence reads: CASSYVGTGNTIYF. In nucleotides, the CDR3 is TGTGCCAGCAGTTACGTGGGAACTGGAAACACCATATATTTT.

The chain has TRBV7-8 and TRBJ2-7; TRBD2 aligns across 13 bases. Trimming removed 5 bases from V and 5 bases from J; junction bases left unmatched: 12. Germline assignment: CDR1 SGHVS and CDR2 FQNEAQ. This CDR3 contains 17 residues. This CDR3 reads CASSPVYRTSGSHEQYF. The CDR3, as DNA: TGTGCCAGCAGCCCAGTCTACCGGACTAGCGGGAGCCACGAGCAGTACTTC.

V usage is TRBV4-2 and J usage is TRBJ1-4; a weak D match, TRBD1 (5 bases). The germline CDR1 and CDR2 sequences are LGHNA and YNFKEQ. Trimming took 0 bases from V and 8 from J, leaving 7 bases between them. The CDR3 length is 13 residues. Here the CDR3 DNA reads TGTGCCAGCAGCCAAGAACGGGACGAAAAACTGTTTTTT. Residues: CASSQERDEKLFF.

The chain combines TRBV28 with TRBJ2-7; D not resolved. Germline V gene lookup returns CDR1 MDHEN and CDR2 SYDVKM. Trimming left V 4 bases short and J 3 bases short, with 16 bases between. The CDR3 contains 15 residues. Written as DNA, the CDR3 is TGTGCCAGCAGTTCGACAACCCAGTATGTCTACGAGCAGTACTTC. It is translated as CASSSTTQYVYEQYF.

J is TRBJ1-5 and V is TRBV4-3; 9 nucleotides line up with TRBD1. Germline V gives CDR1 LGHNA, CDR2 YSLEER. The junction had 8 bases not matched to a gene; V was cut back by 0 bases and J by 2 bases. The CDR3 totals 18 residues. The CDR3 bases are TGCGCCAGCAGCCAAGATCGGGACAGGGTAGTCGGCAATCAGCCCCAGCATTTT. Its translation: CASSQDRDRVVGNQPQHF.

This chain uses TRBV4-3 with TRBJ1-2; perhaps TRBD1 as D (6 bases). The germline CDR1 and CDR2 sequences are LGHNA and YSLEER. V was cut by 0 bases and J by 4 bases, with 12 bases left in between. CDR3 size: 15 residues. CDR3 nucleotides: TGCGCCAGCAGCCAAGATTCCGGACAGAGCTATGGCTACACCTTC. It encodes CASSQDSGQSYGYTF.

In its sample, this clone is medium-sized. The chain's CDR3 is CASSLSLSYEQYF. The CDR3 nucleotides are TGTGCCAGCAGTTTGTCCCTCTCCTACGAGCAGTACTTC. The gene calls are TRBV28 and TRBJ2-7; no clear D. This CDR3 comprises 13 residues. Trimming pared 3 bases from V and 0 bases from J, leaving 6 bases between. Per germline, CDR1 MDHEN and CDR2 SYDVKM.

The rearrangement uses TRBV2 and TRBJ2-7, with D possibly TRBD2 on 5 matching bases. V lost 4 bases and J lost 6, with 13 bases in between. The CDR3 spans 13 residues. Per the germline V gene, CDR1 is SNHLY and CDR2 is FYNNEI. The CDR3 spells CASSGLLGREQYF. In nucleotides, the CDR3 is TGTGCCAGCAGTGGATTACTAGGACGCGAGCAGTACTTC.

The J gene is TRBJ1-2, the V gene TRBV6-5; D not certain. The CDR3 sequence is 14 residues long. Germline V gene sequence: CDR1 MNHEY, CDR2 SVGAGI. Trimming shortened V by 2 bases and J by 2 bases, and 9 bases separated the two germline ends. The CDR3 is CASSYERENYGYTF. Here the CDR3 DNA reads TGTGCCAGCAGTTACGAACGGGAGAACTATGGCTACACCTTC.

This sequence joins TRBV5-1 and TRBJ1-2; 9 bases agree with TRBD1. Trimming took 4 bases from V and 1 from J; bases not matched to a gene: 8. The CDR3 totals 16 residues. Germline V CDR1 and CDR2: SGHRS, YFSETQ. In nucleotides, the CDR3 is TGCGCCAGCAGCCCGGGACAGGGTGTGGGTAACTATGGCTACACCTTC. It codes for CASSPGQGVGNYGYTF. The full variable domain, rest sourced from reference TRBV5-1 and TRBJ1-2, is KAGVTQTPRYLIKTRGQQVTLSCSPISGHRSVSWYQQTPGQGLQFLFEYFSETQRNKGNFPGRFSGRQFSNSRSEMNVSTLELGDSALYLCASSPGQGVGNYGYTFGSGTRLTVV.

CDR3 DNA: TGCGCCAGCAGGGACGGGGCCGGGTACGAGCAGTTCTTC. It yields the protein CASRDGAGYEQFF. The chain recombines TRBV5-1 with TRBJ2-1, with D perhaps assigned TRBD1 or TRBD2 (5 bases each). Germline CDR1 is SGHRS and CDR2 is YFSETQ. Trimming pared 5 bases from V and 10 bases from J, leaving 16 bases between. The CDR3 sequence is 13 residues long. Supplemented by reference TRBV5-1 and TRBJ2-1, the full variable domain reads KAGVTQTPRYLIKTRGQQVTLSCSPISGHRSVSWYQQTPGQGLQFLFEYFSETQRNKGNFPGRFSGRQFSNSRSEMNVSTLELGDSALYLCASRDGAGYEQFFGPGTRLTVL.

In its sample, this clone was seen once. V gene TRBV5-1 combines with J gene TRBJ2-2, with TRBD1 matching 8 bases. The CDR3 sequence is 15 residues long. With V trimmed by 1 base and J by 3 bases, 2 bases remained unmatched. Germline V gives CDR1 SGHRS, CDR2 YFSETQ. This CDR3 is CASSLRTGYTGELFF. As DNA, the CDR3 is TGCGCCAGCAGCTTGCGGACAGGGTACACCGGGGAGCTGTTTTTT.

This chain connects TRBV7-2 to TRBJ2-3; no definite D call. This CDR3 has 14 residues. The germline CDR1 and CDR2 sequences are SGHTA and FQGNSA. V was pared by 5 bases and J by 0 bases, with 9 bases between. The CDR3 loop reads CASSHFESTDTQYF. DNA of the CDR3: TGTGCCAGCAGCCATTTTGAGAGCACAGATACGCAGTATTTT.

The chain uses TRBV7-6 and TRBJ2-2, with 7 bases matching TRBD1. The germline gives CDR1 SGHVS, CDR2 FNYEAQ. The CDR3 sequence is 16 residues long. V was pared by 0 bases and J by 7 bases, with 8 bases of the junction left unmatched. The CDR3 DNA is TGTGCCAGCAGCTTAGCGGTAACAGGGGCTGTCGGGGAGCTGTTTTTT. It is translated as CASSLAVTGAVGELFF. The complete variable domain, with remaining parts taken from reference TRBV7-6 and TRBJ2-2, reads GAGVSQSPRYKVTKRGQDVALRCDPISGHVSLYWYRQALGQGPEFLTYFNYEAQQDKSGLPNDRFSAERPEGSISTLTIQRTEQRDSAMYRCASSLAVTGAVGELFFGEGSRLTVL.

J is TRBJ2-7 and V is TRBV5-1, with 8 bases matching TRBD1. V shed 1 base and J 5 bases; nucleotides not matched to a gene: 8. CDR1 is SGHRS, CDR2 YFSETQ, per germline. The CDR3 contains 15 residues. The CDR3 nucleotides are TGCGCCAGCAGCTTGAACGGACAGGGAAGGAACGAGCAGTACTTC. It yields the protein CASSLNGQGRNEQYF.

The gene calls are TRBV5-1 and TRBJ1-4; 7 bases agree with TRBD1. Germline trimming cut 5 bases from V and 3 bases from J; bases unmatched to any gene: 10. The length of the CDR3 is 16 residues. Germline CDR1 reads SGHRS; CDR2 reads YFSETQ. CDR3 in DNA: TGCGCCAGCAGGCACGATACAGGGGTTGCTAATGAAAAACTGTTTTTT. Translating it yields CASRHDTGVANEKLFF.

This clone came up a few times. The chain recombines TRBV6-5 with TRBJ1-1; 9 nucleotides match TRBD1. Germline V gene data show CDR1 as MNHEY and CDR2 as SVGAGI. V shed 6 bases, J shed 2 bases, and the junction held 4 bases outside the gene matches. The CDR3 sequence is 14 residues long. This CDR3 is CASRRTGENTEAFF. In nucleotides, the CDR3 is TGTGCCAGCAGGAGGACAGGGGAAAACACTGAAGCTTTCTTT.

The gene calls are TRBV28 and TRBJ2-1; no clear D. The ends were cut back, 5 bases at V and 4 bases at J, with 12 bases in the middle. Germline V gene sequence: CDR1 MDHEN, CDR2 SYDVKM. CDR3 length equals 14 residues. CDR3 nucleotide sequence: TGTGCCAGCAGTACCCTGGCGCCTTACAATGAGCAGTTCTTC. Translating gives CASSTLAPYNEQFF.

V gene TRBV11-1 combines with J gene TRBJ2-3; D is unclear. This CDR3 is 16 amino acids long. The V and J ends lost 1 base and 0 bases respectively, with 11 bases between them. Germline V CDR1 and CDR2: SGHAT, FQDESV (reference sequence). The DNA of the CDR3 is TGTGCCAGCAGCTTAGAAGTAGGCTTGAGCACAGATACGCAGTATTTT. Translating gives CASSLEVGLSTDTQYF.

This rearrangement joins TRBV6-4 to TRBJ2-2; 8 bases fit TRBD1. The J segment lost 2 bases and the V segment lost 6 bases, leaving 5 bases of the junction unmatched. The CDR3 covers 15 residues. Germline V gives CDR1 MRHNA, CDR2 SNTAGT. Written as DNA, the CDR3 is TGTGCCAGCAGCCGGACAGGGACTAACACCGGGGAGCTGTTTTTT. Translation gives CASSRTGTNTGELFF.

This chain links TRBV28 with TRBJ2-7; D gene uncertain. The germline CDR1 and CDR2 sequences are MDHEN and SYDVKM. The CDR3 loop spans 14 amino acids. Trimming removed 3 bases at V and 4 bases at J, with 13 bases between. The CDR3 loop is CASSFSTNRYEQYF. In nucleotides, the CDR3 is TGTGCCAGCAGTTTCTCTACTAACCGATACGAGCAGTACTTC.

The genes are TRBV30 and TRBJ2-7; D is possibly TRBD2 (6 bases). CDR1 and CDR2 (germline): GTSNPN, SVGIG (reference sequence). V was trimmed by 2 bases and J by 6 bases, leaving 26 bases between them. CDR3 length: 17 residues. The CDR3 loop is CAWSPTLRDLRPSEQYF. The CDR3 coding sequence is TGTGCCTGGAGTCCGACGCTCCGGGACTTGAGGCCGAGCGAGCAGTACTTC.

This chain uses TRBV7-8 with TRBJ1-4; TRBD1 is a possible D gene (5 bases). The V and J ends lost 0 bases and 2 bases respectively, with 7 bases between them. Germline V gene sequence: CDR1 SGHVS, CDR2 FQNEAQ. CDR3 length: 15 residues. The CDR3 spells CASSLAGGTNEKLFF. CDR3 bases: TGTGCCAGCAGCTTAGCGGGGGGGACTAATGAAAAACTGTTTTTT.

This chain joins TRBV16 and TRBJ1-1; TRBD1 might be the D (5 bases). This CDR3 has 16 amino acids. The V and J ends lost 2 bases and 3 bases respectively, with 16 bases between them. Germline CDR1 KGHSY, CDR2 FQNENV. In DNA, the CDR3 is TGTGCCAGCAGCCAACCGGGGGGAGTAGGTGACACTGAAGCTTTCTTT. It yields the protein CASSQPGGVGDTEAFF.

The rearrangement joins TRBV5-1 to TRBJ2-3; 8 nucleotides agree with TRBD2. CDR3 size: 16 residues. Per the germline V gene, CDR1 is SGHRS and CDR2 is YFSETQ. V was clipped by 0 bases and J by 1 base; unmatched bases: 4. CDR3 residues: CASSLGLAGGTDTQYF. The CDR3 DNA sequence: TGCGCCAGCAGCTTGGGTCTAGCGGGTGGCACAGATACGCAGTATTTT.

The chain is built from TRBV7-2 and TRBJ1-2; D gene uncertain. The CDR3 spans 14 residues. Germline lookup yields CDR1 SGHTA and CDR2 FQGNSA. Trimming left V 0 bases short and J 3 bases short, with 8 bases between. The CDR3 spells CASSLAGGHYGYTF. The CDR3 nucleotides are TGTGCCAGCAGCTTAGCGGGAGGGCACTATGGCTACACCTTC.

This CDR3 is CSGRTSGRTDTQYF. In DNA form, the CDR3 reads TGCAGCGGAAGGACTAGCGGGAGGACAGATACGCAGTATTTT. This chain joins TRBV29-1 and TRBJ2-3; TRBD2 aligns across 14 bases. This CDR3 is built from 14 residues. The junction had 3 bases not matched to a gene; V was cut back by 7 bases and J by 3 bases. The V gene's germline CDR1 is SQVTM and CDR2 ANQGSEA.

The chain carries TRBV13 and TRBJ2-6, with unresolved D. CDR1 is PRHDT and CDR2 is FYEKMQ in the germline V gene (reference sequence). This CDR3 is 13 amino acids long. Trimming cost V 5 bases and J 0 bases, with 2 bases left between them. The CDR3 sequence is CASSPSGANVLTF. The DNA for the CDR3 is TGTGCCAGCAGCCCCTCTGGGGCCAACGTCCTGACTTTC.

This sequence joins TRBV25-1 and TRBJ1-4; 7 bases are shared with TRBD1. CDR1 MGHDK and CDR2 SYGVNS come from the germline V gene. The CDR3 contains 16 residues. J lost 3 bases, V lost 1 base, and 5 bases had no gene match. The CDR3 region is CASSEFSGQPNEKLFF. The CDR3 bases are TGTGCCAGCAGTGAATTTTCGGGACAGCCTAATGAAAAACTGTTTTTT.